The clone carrying this TCR beta chain was detected many times. The antigen remains undetermined. In the original analysis: Variation in CDR3 across clinicopathological groups served as the basis for constructing a distant-metastasis classifier in papillary thyroid cancer. TCRdb re-clonotyped the PCR reads via MiXCR. What appears here as the V and J calls and clone size reflects TCRdb's work, not the paper's. The sample carries 29,000 or so clones, roughly 3.7% recorded once. There are 15 residues in the CDR3. Germline V gene sequence: CDR1 MGHRA, CDR2 YSYEKL. V dropped 4 bases and J dropped 3; count of bases not matched to a gene: 7. This sample is part of a study of metastatic and nonmetastatic thyroid tumors. The overall study: Blood and tumor or nodule tissue repertoires from malignant and benign thyroid patients were compared.

Ahead of thyroid surgery, no patient had received treatment of any kind. Broader study findings: Versus benign nodules, malignant thyroid tumors reportedly had significantly higher TCR beta diversity, in blood and tumor.

The J gene is TRBJ2-7, the V gene TRBV4-1; 9 bases are a match to TRBD2. The source is a female donor with papillary thyroid cancer or a benign thyroid nodule (not recorded which). Some clones in this sample may be carry-over from other donors' samples. Sequencing used blood. CDR3 amino acids: CASSREGLAGYEQYF. The CDR3, as DNA: TGCGCCAGCAGCCGAGAGGGACTAGCTGGCTACGAGCAGTACTTC.